Listed below are T cell receptor beta chains from one sample, sequenced in a study of CD8+CD57+ T cells in acquired aplastic anemia. MiXCR was run by TCRdb on the reads, yielding one entry per CDR3 protein. The data hold some 150,000 distinct CDR3 sequences, with less than 45% observed a single time. The sample consisted of sorted CD4+, CD8+, or CD8+CD57+ T cells (not recorded which) from PBMCs. These receptors came from a human donor in good health, serving as a control. The CDR3 runs from the conserved cysteine through the conserved F or W. The D gene is left open where the match is weak. The size field is filled for only some rows; it gives once, few, many or a size class.

J gene,clone size,D gene,V gene,CDR3 protein,CDR3 DNA
TRBJ2-1,.,.,TRBV10-3,CAIREDSYNEQFF,TGTGCCATCAGGGAGGACAGCTACAATGAGCAGTTCTTC
TRBJ1-5,many,.,TRBV6-1,CASSGPGGLGNQPQHF,TGTGCCAGCAGTGGACCGGGGGGGCTGGGCAATCAGCCCCAGCATTTT
TRBJ2-1,many,.,TRBV29-1,CSVRLRRGAVGVNEQFF,TGCAGCGTTCGGCTTCGGCGCGGGGCGGTCGGTGTCAATGAGCAGTTCTTC
TRBJ2-5,many,.,TRBV12-3/TRBV12-4,CASGLNSVPSETQYF,TGTGCCAGTGGACTCAACAGCGTACCAAGTGAGACCCAGTACTTC
TRBJ1-2,.,.,TRBV29-1,CSVEGSGGAGQGYTF,TGCAGCGTTGAGGGGTCTGGGGGCGCCGGTCAGGGCTACACCTTC
TRBJ2-5,.,.,TRBV15,CATSRDWGETQYF,TGTGCCACCAGCAGAGATTGGGGCGAGACCCAGTACTTC
TRBJ1-3,once,.,TRBV2,CASSVGPGRLCSGNTIYF,TGTGCCAGCAGTGTGGGCCCTGGGAGGCTGTGCTCTGGAAACACCATATATTTT
TRBJ1-1,.,TRBD1,TRBV29-1,CSVAQTGRTEAFF,TGCAGCGTTGCCCAGACAGGGAGGACTGAAGCTTTCTTT
TRBJ2-1,many,TRBD1,TRBV20-1,CSAPRTGGLRNEQFF,TGCAGTGCTCCCAGGACAGGGGGCCTACGGAATGAGCAGTTCTTC
TRBJ2-1,.,.,TRBV10-3,CASSPFRSSYNEQFF,TGTGCCAGCAGCCCATTTAGGAGCTCCTACAATGAGCAGTTCTTC
TRBJ1-6,.,TRBD1,TRBV19,CASSPLGTGGSPLHF,TGTGCCAGTAGTCCCCTTGGGACAGGGGGTTCACCCCTCCACTTT
TRBJ1-1,few,TRBD1,TRBV18,CASSPGTGGRNTEAFF,TGTGCCAGCTCACCAGGGACAGGAGGTAGGAACACTGAAGCTTTCTTT
TRBJ1-1,.,TRBD1,TRBV29-1,CSVRRGLNTEAFF,TGCAGCGTCCGCAGGGGGTTGAACACTGAAGCTTTCTTT
TRBJ1-2,many,.,TRBV9,CASSFSPSRTRYYGYTF,TGTGCCAGCAGCTTTAGTCCCTCCAGAACCCGGTACTATGGCTACACCTTC
TRBJ2-6,few,TRBD1,TRBV9,CASSRTGQSSGANVLTF,TGTGCCAGCAGCCGGACAGGGCAAAGCTCTGGGGCCAACGTCCTGACTTTC
TRBJ2-7,many,TRBD2,TRBV18,CASSPPGGQDEQYF,TGTGCCAGCTCACCACCGGGAGGGCAGGACGAGCAGTACTTC
TRBJ2-5,.,TRBD2,TRBV2,CASSRTSAQETQYF,TGTGCCAGCAGTCGAACTAGCGCCCAAGAGACCCAGTACTTC
TRBJ1-1,many,.,TRBV30,CAWSIGRGTEAFF,TGTGCCTGGAGTATCGGAAGGGGCACTGAAGCTTTCTTT
TRBJ2-2,many,TRBD2,TRBV10-3,CAIKGGGAHTGELFF,TGTGCCATCAAGGGCGGGGGGGCCCACACCGGGGAGCTGTTTTTT
TRBJ1-1,many,.,TRBV5-8,CASSLGNTVNTEAFF,TGTGCCAGCAGCTTGGGTAACACGGTGAACACTGAAGCTTTCTTT
TRBJ1-5,many,.,TRBV2,CASSEGPYRNQPQHF,TGTGCCAGCAGTGAAGGGCCCTATCGCAATCAGCCCCAGCATTTT
TRBJ2-5,.,TRBD2,TRBV9,CASSATSGLQETQYF,TGTGCCAGCAGCGCGACTAGCGGGCTACAAGAGACCCAGTACTTC
TRBJ2-7,many,TRBD2,TRBV5-1,CASSFRTSGRYEQYF,TGCGCCAGCAGCTTTCGGACTAGCGGGAGGTACGAGCAGTACTTC
TRBJ2-3,many,.,TRBV20-1,CSASEGLDTQYF,TGCAGTGCTAGTGAAGGGTTAGATACGCAGTATTTT
TRBJ2-7,many,.,TRBV4-1,CASSQDRAYEQYF,TGCGCCAGCAGCCAAGATCGCGCCTACGAGCAGTACTTC
TRBJ2-3,.,.,TRBV3-1,CASSQRTDTQYF,TGTGCCAGCAGCCAACGCACAGATACGCAGTATTTT
TRBJ1-5,.,.,TRBV19,CASSRTAQQPQHF,TGTGCCAGTAGTCGGACAGCACAACAGCCCCAGCATTTT
TRBJ2-3,many,.,TRBV7-7,CASSLDSSTDTQYF,TGTGCCAGCAGCCTTGATTCTAGCACAGATACGCAGTATTTT
TRBJ1-2,many,TRBD1,TRBV30,CAWSGRGRGGYTF,TGTGCCTGGAGTGGAAGGGGGCGCGGGGGCTACACCTTC
TRBJ1-6,.,.,TRBV2,CASSEQAGADSPLHF,TGTGCCAGCAGTGAACAGGCAGGGGCGGATTCACCCCTCCACTTT
TRBJ1-2,many,TRBD1,TRBV25-1,CASSGGRQGAYGYTF,TGTGCCAGCAGTGGCGGTCGGCAGGGGGCCTATGGCTACACCTTC
TRBJ1-3,.,.,TRBV10-3,CAIGGPSPSGNTIYF,TGTGCCATCGGTGGGCCATCTCCCTCTGGAAACACCATATATTTT
TRBJ2-4,many,TRBD1,TRBV20-1,CSALGTANIQYF,TGCAGTGCCCTCGGGACAGCAAACATTCAGTACTTC
TRBJ1-2,few,.,TRBV4-1,CASSIPSEAQNYGYTF,TGCGCCAGCAGCATACCGTCAGAGGCACAGAACTATGGCTACACCTTC
TRBJ2-7,.,TRBD1,TRBV2,CASLAGTGYYEQYF,TGTGCCAGCCTAGCCGGGACAGGGTACTACGAGCAGTACTTC
TRBJ2-1,.,.,TRBV6-1,CASRGGTTYNEQFF,TGTGCCAGCAGGGGCGGGACGACCTACAATGAGCAGTTCTTC
TRBJ2-7,many,.,TRBV7-2,CASSTGTGVGYEQYF,TGTGCCAGCAGCACCGGGACCGGGGTAGGCTACGAGCAGTACTTC
TRBJ1-4,.,TRBD1,TRBV29-1,CSVEGLQGQGREKLFF,TGCAGCGTTGAAGGTCTTCAGGGACAGGGGAGAGAAAAACTGTTTTTT
TRBJ1-2,many,.,TRBV6-1,CASSPGAVGYTF,TGTGCCAGCAGCCCCGGGGCGGTTGGCTACACCTTC
TRBJ2-7,once,TRBD1,TRBV11-1,CASSFRTGLSSYEQYF,TGTGCCAGCAGCTTCCGGACAGGGCTGAGCTCCTACGAGCAGTACTTC
TRBJ1-2,many,TRBD1,TRBV5-1,CASSFDRGYGYTF,TGCGCCAGCAGCTTCGACAGGGGCTATGGCTACACCTTC
TRBJ2-1,many,TRBD2,TRBV10-3,CAITKTSGRLGGDEQFF,TGTGCCATCACAAAGACTAGCGGGAGACTGGGTGGCGATGAGCAGTTCTTC
TRBJ2-7,.,.,TRBV20-1,CSARDGGPSHEQYF,TGCAGTGCCAGGGACGGGGGGCCGAGCCACGAGCAGTACTTC
TRBJ2-1,.,.,TRBV27,CASSPPDLIAYNEQFF,TGTGCCAGCAGTCCCCCGGACCTTATCGCCTACAATGAGCAGTTCTTC
TRBJ2-7,few,.,TRBV2,CASSDNRSYEQYF,TGTGCCAGCAGTGATAATAGGTCCTACGAGCAGTACTTC